This T cell receptor beta chain is drawn from a study of blood T cell repertoires in COVID-19. The wider study: Samples representing acute and convalescent COVID-19 were sourced from the United States, Italy and Spain. Sources were T cells, B-cell-depleted T cells, or PBMCs; the material itself was cDNA or gDNA.

The germline gives CDR1 SGHAT, CDR2 FQNNGV. CDR3 length: 12 residues. V was pared by 5 bases and J by 2 bases, with 4 bases between. In the study's own analysis: Reference gene primer amplification yielded estimated nucleated cell counts. The protocol was immunoSEQ multiplex PCR, while the TCRdb copy is restricted to in-frame clones and leaves out a portion. D and trimming were read from the DNA, whereas the V and J calls and clone size are those reported in that table. The data show about 300,000 clones, approximately 85% seen once. The clonotype was recovered from a human donor in a cohort sampled during active COVID-19. The sequenced sample consisted of peripheral blood. J is TRBJ1-3 and V is TRBV11-2; D remains ambiguous. CDR3 region: CASSPAGNTIYF. The CDR3 DNA is TGTGCCAGCAGCCCAGCTGGAAACACCATATATTTT.